This entry is about one T cell receptor beta chain. Under the authors' procedure: Estimates of nucleated cell counts were drawn from the amplification of reference gene primers. Measured with immunoSEQ multiplex PCR; TCRdb has only the in-frame clones, and not every one. V and J calls and clone size follow that table, whereas D and trimming were derived from the DNA. Among approximately 150,000 clones listed, around 90% were seen once. The data were obtained in a study of blood T cell repertoires in COVID-19. Study-wide background: In each case, the material was cDNA or gDNA derived from T cells, B-cell-depleted T cells, or PBMCs.

V lost 6 bases to trimming and J lost 1 base; unmatched junction nucleotides: 8. Germline-derived CDR1 and CDR2 are ENHRY and SYGVKD. The CDR3 extends over 15 amino acids. Sequences were obtained from peripheral blood. The chain combines TRBV10-3 with TRBJ2-5; 7 positions agree with TRBD1. This TCR came from a man aged 55 to 70 with active or convalescent COVID-19. CDR3 sequence reads: CAIRAGGYLQETQYF. CDR3 in DNA: TGTGCCATCAGAGCAGGGGGTTACCTCCAAGAGACCCAGTACTTC.